What follows describes a single T cell receptor (beta chain). This record comes from a study of blood T cell repertoires in COVID-19. Overall study context: Samples of COVID-19 (acute and convalescent) were obtained from the United States, Italy and Spain. Nucleic acid was either cDNA or gDNA, and it came from T cells, B-cell-depleted T cells, or PBMCs.

Per the study methods: Estimation of nucleated cell counts relied on the amplification of reference gene primers. Sequenced by immunoSEQ multiplex PCR; TCRdb stores in-frame clones only, minus some. The DNA gave D and trimming, while V, J and clone size come from that table. Seen here are tens of thousands of clones, about 91% observed once, and the top ten hold around 5.1%. The CDR3 covers 13 residues. Germline CDR1 reads ENHRY; CDR2 reads SYGVKD. Unmatched junction bases numbered 6, after V lost 7 bases and J lost 6 bases. Material: peripheral blood. The rearrangement uses TRBV10-3 and TRBJ2-4; 7 bases line up with TRBD1. This receptor was identified in a woman of 80 years or more with acute or convalescent COVID-19. DNA of the CDR3: TGTGCCATCAACAGGGGTGTGGGAAACATTCAGTACTTC. This sequence encodes CAINRGVGNIQYF.